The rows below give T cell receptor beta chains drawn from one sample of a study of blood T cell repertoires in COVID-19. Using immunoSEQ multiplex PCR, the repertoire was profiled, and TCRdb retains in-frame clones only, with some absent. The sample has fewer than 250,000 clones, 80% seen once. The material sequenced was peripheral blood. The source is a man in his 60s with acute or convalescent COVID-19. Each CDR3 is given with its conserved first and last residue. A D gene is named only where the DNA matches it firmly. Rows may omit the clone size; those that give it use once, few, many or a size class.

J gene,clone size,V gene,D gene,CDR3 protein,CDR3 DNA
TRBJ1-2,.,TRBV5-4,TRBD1,CASSQQGENGYTF,TGTGCCAGCAGTCAACAGGGGGAAAATGGCTACACCTTC
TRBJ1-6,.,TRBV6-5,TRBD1,CASSRDRPYNSPLHF,TGTGCCAGCAGTAGGGACAGGCCTTACAATTCACCCCTCCACTTT
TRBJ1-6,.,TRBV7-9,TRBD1,CASSTNRGTASPLHF,TGTGCCAGCAGCACCAACAGGGGAACCGCTTCACCCCTCCACTTT
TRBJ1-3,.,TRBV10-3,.,CAISETQVRTSGNTIYF,TGTGCCATCAGTGAGACACAGGTTAGGACATCTGGAAACACCATATATTTT
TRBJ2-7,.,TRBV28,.,CASSLQGGTDEQYF,TGTGCCAGCAGTTTACAGGGGGGCACCGACGAGCAGTACTTC
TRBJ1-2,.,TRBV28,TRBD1,CASSLWSVQGAGDYGYTF,TGTGCCAGCAGTTTATGGTCGGTCCAGGGGGCAGGGGACTATGGCTACACCTTC
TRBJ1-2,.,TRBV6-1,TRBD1,CASSESRGLGYTF,TGTGCCAGCAGTGAATCCAGGGGGCTTGGCTACACCTTC
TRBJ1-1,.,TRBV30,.,CAVGRANTEAFF,TGTGCTGTGGGCAGGGCGAACACTGAAGCTTTCTTT
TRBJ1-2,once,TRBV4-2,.,CASSQVDSTGGYTF,TGTGCCAGCAGCCAAGTGGACAGTACAGGAGGCTACACCTTC
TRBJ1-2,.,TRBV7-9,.,CASTVQVSDGYTF,TGTGCCAGCACCGTACAGGTATCCGATGGCTACACCTTC
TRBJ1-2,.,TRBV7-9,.,CASSLELRGYTF,TGTGCCAGCAGCTTAGAACTAAGGGGCTACACCTTC
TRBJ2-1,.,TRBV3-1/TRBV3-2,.,CASSQRRENEQFF,TGTGCCAGCAGCCAAAGACGGGAGAATGAGCAGTTCTTC
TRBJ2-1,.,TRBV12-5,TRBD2,CASGWTSNEQFF,TGTGCTAGTGGTTGGACTAGCAATGAGCAGTTCTTC
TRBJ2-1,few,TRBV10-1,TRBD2,CASSEYDGRTYNEQFF,TGCGCCAGCAGTGAGTATGACGGGAGGACCTACAATGAGCAGTTCTTC
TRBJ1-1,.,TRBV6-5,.,CASRRTGWNTEAFF,TGTGCCAGCAGAAGAACAGGGTGGAACACTGAAGCTTTCTTT
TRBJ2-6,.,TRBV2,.,CASSLDTGANVLTF,TGTGCCAGCAGTTTGGACACTGGGGCCAACGTCCTGACTTTC
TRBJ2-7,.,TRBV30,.,CAWRPQSLGTYEQYF,TGTGCCTGGAGGCCCCAGAGCCTAGGTACCTACGAGCAGTACTTC